The subject of this entry is one TCR beta chain. No antigen is known for it. The data are from a study of T cell repertoires in cytomegalovirus infection. Study-level information: Public TCR beta signatures provided an indication of both CMV infection and a matching HLA type.

General observations from the study: Dominating the ex vivo response were TCR beta clonotypes that were CMV-specific and HLA-C-restricted. The study identified carriers of CMV plus the relevant HLA from cumulative public TCR beta family frequency.

TCRdb independently ran MiXCR on the reads; one entry per CDR3 protein. Of about 340,000 distinct CDR3 sequences in the sample, roughly 28% are singletons; the top ten hold 15% to 25%. Deletions cut 10 bases from V and 4 bases from J, with 16 bases between. The germline gives CDR1 MNHEY, CDR2 SVGAGI. This CDR3 spans 13 amino acids. This chain links TRBV6-5 with TRBJ1-2; D is unclear. The TCR was taken from a human donor in good health (CMV status not recorded). Some clones in this sample may be carry-over from other donors' samples. Source: cultured PBMCs, taken from culture after CMV antigen stimulation. The CDR3 region has the DNA TGTGCCACCTGGGAGGGTTTCGGCTATGGCTACACCTTC. It encodes CATWEGFGYGYTF.